This is a list of T cell receptor beta chains from one sample in a study of T cell changes during pregnancy in multiple sclerosis. Repertoires were generated with immunoSEQ multiplex PCR, while TCRdb's copy carries only in-frame clones and drops some. Of 45,000 to 65,000 clones listed, around 90% are singletons. The input for sequencing was CD4+ T cells from peripheral blood mononuclear cells, taken in the second trimester of pregnancy. Every receptor here comes from a female donor with multiple sclerosis, enrolled in a pregnancy study. Each CDR3 is given with its conserved first and last residue. A D gene is named only where the DNA matches it firmly. The size entry is marked missing in some rows and otherwise reads once, few, many or a size class.

size,V,D,J,DNA,CDR3
NA,TRBV6-5,TRBD1,TRBJ1-4,TGTGCCAGCGGACAGGGAGGGACTAATGAAAAACTGTTTTTT,CASGQGGTNEKLFF
NA,TRBV27,TRBD2,TRBJ2-7,TGTGCCAGCAGTTTATTTTCTAGCGGGAGTGGCGAGCAGTACTTC,CASSLFSSGSGEQYF
few,TRBV2,NA,TRBJ1-4,TGTGCCAGCAGTCCAGCGGAAAAACTGTTTTTT,CASSPAEKLFF
NA,TRBV9,NA,TRBJ1-1,TGTGCCAGCAGCGTAGTGGGCGGGATTGGCACTGAAGCTTTCTTT,CASSVVGGIGTEAFF
NA,TRBV5-1,TRBD2,TRBJ2-1,TGCGCCAGCGAACGAGGGGCGGGAGGGGAATACAGAGAGCAGTTCTTC,CASERGAGGEYREQFF
NA,TRBV2,TRBD1,TRBJ2-7,TGTGCCAGCAGATTGCAGGGGGCCCCCTACGAGCAGTACTTC,CASRLQGAPYEQYF
NA,TRBV27,TRBD2,TRBJ2-7,TGTGCCAGCCGGTATTTAGCGGGGGGTTTATACGAGCAGTACTTC,CASRYLAGGLYEQYF
NA,TRBV7-7,TRBD1,TRBJ2-6,TGTGCTAGCAGCTTAGAGGGACAGGGGGCGCGTGGGGCCAACGTCCTGACTTTC,CASSLEGQGARGANVLTF
NA,TRBV6-6,TRBD1,TRBJ1-5,TGTGCCAGCAACGACAGGGGGCAGCAGCCCCAGCATTTT,CASNDRGQQPQHF
once,TRBV7-8,NA,TRBJ1-5,TGTGCCAGCAGCTTAGCAGGGGCGGGCAATCAGCCCCAGCATTTT,CASSLAGAGNQPQHF
once,TRBV15,NA,TRBJ2-2,TGTGCCACCAGCTCCCAAGCGTCGGGGGCCGGGGAGCTGTTTTTT,CATSSQASGAGELFF
NA,TRBV5-4,NA,TRBJ2-7,TGTGCCAGCAGCTTGGGGGGACTTTCCTACGAGCAGTACTTC,CASSLGGLSYEQYF
NA,TRBV19,TRBD1,TRBJ1-3,TGTGCCAGTAGCCGGACAGGGGACTCTGGAAACACCATATATTTT,CASSRTGDSGNTIYF
once,TRBV7-9,NA,TRBJ2-1,TGTGCCAGCAGCTTAGCTGGACAGTTCGACAATGAGCAGTTCTTC,CASSLAGQFDNEQFF
NA,TRBV19,TRBD1,TRBJ2-5,TGTGCCAGTAGCCCCTGGGACAGGGGATCGGAGACCCAGTACTTC,CASSPWDRGSETQYF
NA,TRBV4-2,NA,TRBJ2-7,TGTGCCAGCAGCCAAGTCTTGGGCAGGGATGGCGAGCAGTACTTC,CASSQVLGRDGEQYF
NA,TRBV29-1,NA,TRBJ1-2,TGCAGCGTTGAAACAGAGGTCCGGGGATATGGCTACACCTTC,CSVETEVRGYGYTF
NA,TRBV5-4,TRBD1,TRBJ2-7,TGTGCCAGCAGCCCCGGCCAGGACAGGAGTGCCTACGAGCAGTACTTC,CASSPGQDRSAYEQYF
NA,TRBV2,NA,TRBJ2-4,TGTGCCAGCAGCCAGGGGAACATTCAGTACTTC,CASSQGNIQYF
NA,TRBV6-5,NA,TRBJ1-2,TGTGCCAGCAGTAACCTGGACAGTATTAACTATGGCTACACCTTC,CASSNLDSINYGYTF
NA,TRBV7-9,TRBD1,TRBJ2-5,TGTGCCAGCAGCTTAGCATCCGGGACAGCAGAGACCCAGTACTTC,CASSLASGTAETQYF
NA,TRBV25-1,TRBD2,TRBJ2-7,TGTGCCAGCAGCCCGGGGGGGTACGAGCAGTACTTC,CASSPGGYEQYF
NA,TRBV5-4,NA,TRBJ1-6,TGTGCCAGCAGCTTGGACAGTAAGAATTCACCCCTCCACTTT,CASSLDSKNSPLHF
NA,TRBV7-8,TRBD1,TRBJ1-6,TGTGCCAGCAGCTTAGTTAGGACAGGGGGTAATTCACCCCTCCACTTT,CASSLVRTGGNSPLHF
NA,TRBV19,NA,TRBJ1-2,TGTGCCAGTAGCCCTAGGGCAGGGGCTCTCTATGGCTACACCTTC,CASSPRAGALYGYTF
NA,TRBV16,TRBD1,TRBJ1-2,TGTGCCAGCAGCCCCAGGGGGGCCTACACCTTC,CASSPRGAYTF
NA,TRBV5-1,TRBD1,TRBJ2-7,TGCGCCAGCAGCCAGACAGGGGGATACGAGCAGTACTTC,CASSQTGGYEQYF
NA,TRBV15,TRBD2,TRBJ2-7,TGTGCCACCGGGGCGGGGGGCATTTTAGGGCCGCAGTACTTC,CATGAGGILGPQYF
NA,TRBV5-8,TRBD1,TRBJ1-5,TGTGCCAGCAGCTTGCAGACAGGGGCGGGGAGCAATCAGCCCCAGCATTTT,CASSLQTGAGSNQPQHF
NA,TRBV5-1,NA,TRBJ1-3,TGCGCCAGCAGCTTGGCCGGGGGTTTGGGTGGAAACACCATATATTTT,CASSLAGGLGGNTIYF
once,TRBV6-1,NA,TRBJ2-1,TGTGCCAGCCGTAACAGTCTCTCCTACAATGAGCAGTTCTTC,CASRNSLSYNEQFF
few,TRBV14,NA,TRBJ1-6,TGTGCCAGCAGCCAAGCTCGGACAGTCCGCTCTACTAATTCACCCCTCCACTTT,CASSQARTVRSTNSPLHF
NA,TRBV14,TRBD1,TRBJ1-6,TGTGCCAGCAGCCCCGGACAGGGAATTAATTCACCCCTCCACTTT,CASSPGQGINSPLHF
NA,TRBV19,NA,TRBJ1-5,TGTGCCAGTAGGTCCCACAATCAGCCCCAGCATTTT,CASRSHNQPQHF
NA,TRBV18,NA,TRBJ1-5,TGTGCCAGCTCAAAAGGGCGGGGGCAGGCGGATCAGCCCCAGCATTTT,CASSKGRGQADQPQHF
NA,TRBV2,NA,TRBJ1-2,TGTGCCAGCAGTGAAGCCACAGGGACAAATGGCTACACCTTC,CASSEATGTNGYTF
NA,TRBV6-1,NA,TRBJ1-6,TGTGCCGGGGGGGAGCAAAAGGATTCACCCCTCCACTTT,CAGGEQKDSPLHF
once,TRBV5-1,TRBD1,TRBJ1-2,TGCGCCAGCAGCCAGGGGGCAGATGGCTACACCTTC,CASSQGADGYTF
NA,TRBV5-1,NA,TRBJ2-1,TGCGCCAGCAGCTACCGGGATGTGGCGCTCAATGAGCAGTTCTTC,CASSYRDVALNEQFF
NA,TRBV18,NA,TRBJ1-2,TGTGCCAGCTCACCTCGGGGGGACTATGGCTACACCTTC,CASSPRGDYGYTF
NA,TRBV30,NA,TRBJ1-2,TGTGCCTGGAGCGAGAACTATGGCTACACCTTC,CAWSENYGYTF
NA,TRBV19,NA,TRBJ1-2,TGTGCCAGTAGTGAGGGGGGGCTCGACTATGGCTACACCTTC,CASSEGGLDYGYTF
NA,TRBV15,TRBD2,TRBJ2-3,TGTGCCACCAGCAGAGAGGGGACTAGCGGGGCTGGTACGCAGTATTTT,CATSREGTSGAGTQYF
NA,TRBV27,NA,TRBJ1-3,TGTGCCAGCATCGGGACTGGAAACACCATATATTTT,CASIGTGNTIYF
NA,TRBV11-2,NA,TRBJ2-3,TGTGCCAGCAGCTTAGCCGACCCTAGGGATACGCAGTATTTT,CASSLADPRDTQYF
NA,TRBV7-8,TRBD2,TRBJ2-7,TGTGCCAGCAGCCCCGGGGGGGGAAACTACGAGCAGTACTTC,CASSPGGGNYEQYF
NA,TRBV9,NA,TRBJ2-3,TGTGCCAGCAGCGTAGCCCAGGGTAAGACAGATACGCAGTATTTT,CASSVAQGKTDTQYF
few,TRBV27,TRBD1,TRBJ1-1,TGTGCCAGCAGTAAACCGGGACAGTGGAACACTGAAGCTTTCTTT,CASSKPGQWNTEAFF
NA,TRBV25-1,TRBD1,TRBJ2-1,TGTGCCAGCACGCCGACAGGGGGCTCCTACAATGAGCAGTTCTTC,CASTPTGGSYNEQFF
NA,TRBV18,TRBD1,TRBJ2-7,TGTGCCAGCTCACCACAGGGGGCATACGAGCAGTACTTC,CASSPQGAYEQYF
NA,TRBV11-3,NA,TRBJ2-1,TGTGCCAGCAGCCCCGGGGTGGGTGATGAGCAGTTCTTC,CASSPGVGDEQFF
NA,TRBV2,TRBD1,TRBJ2-7,TGTGCCAGCAGTAAAAAGGACAGGGGCTTTTTAAGCGAGCAGTACTTC,CASSKKDRGFLSEQYF
NA,TRBV9,NA,TRBJ2-5,TGTGCCAGCAGCGTAACCGGGACTTTGGAGACCCAGTACTTC,CASSVTGTLETQYF
once,TRBV6-4,NA,TRBJ1-3,TGTGCCAGCAGGGCCCCAGACAGGAACAGAACTGGAAACACCATATATTTT,CASRAPDRNRTGNTIYF
NA,TRBV6-4,TRBD2,TRBJ2-3,TGTGCCAGCAGTGATGAGGCGGGGGGGCGCGGAGATACGCAGTATTTT,CASSDEAGGRGDTQYF
NA,TRBV7-9,TRBD1,TRBJ2-2,TGTGCCAGCAGCCCACCCAACCAGGGGACAGGGTTCCCCGGGGAGCTGTTTTTT,CASSPPNQGTGFPGELFF
NA,TRBV29-1,NA,TRBJ2-2,TGCAGCGTCTCGGTCCCCACGAACACCGGGGAGCTGTTTTTT,CSVSVPTNTGELFF
NA,TRBV12-5,TRBD2,TRBJ2-5,TGTGCTAGTGGTTTATTTGCGGGGGGGCCGGTGACCCAGTACTTC,CASGLFAGGPVTQYF
NA,TRBV19,NA,TRBJ1-5,TGTGCCAGTAGTATCGGCGGGGGGGATCAGCCCCAGCATTTT,CASSIGGGDQPQHF